A single sample gave rise to the 21 T cell receptor beta chains below, sequenced in a study of CD8 T cell repertoires and HIV-1 epitope variants (dated by TCRdb to the early 2020s). The library relied on the immunoSEQ multiplex PCR assay. TCRdb mirrors the immuneACCESS table, restricted to in-frame sequences. Some clones are absent from its copies; in checked studies, under half trace to an unresolved V gene, and the reason for the others is unknown. This sample has 6,000 or so clones in its table, and roughly 73% of those were observed once. Roughly two fifths of the sample is in the top ten clones. Antigens for these TCRs are unknown. The sequenced sample was cultured CD8+ T cells derived from PBMCs. Every receptor here comes from a male donor with HIV.

V usage is TRBV4-2 and J usage is TRBJ2-3; 9 bases agree with TRBD2. Germline CDR1 is LGHNA and CDR2 is YNFKEQ. CDR3 size: 18 residues. The trim removed 0 bases at V and 2 bases at J, leaving 9 bases unmatched. The CDR3 DNA is TGTGCCAGCAGCCAAGACCAGCGGGAGGCCGAGACCACAGATACGCAGTATTTT. It yields the protein CASSQDQREAETTDTQYF.

The sample holds a few counts of this clone. This chain links TRBV5-1 with TRBJ2-7; D is possibly TRBD2 (5 bases). Germline V gives CDR1 SGHRS, CDR2 YFSETQ. V dropped 6 bases and J dropped 5 bases, with 18 bases sitting between them. This CDR3 is built from 14 residues. CDR3 amino acids: CASNPSGFRDEQYF. The CDR3 DNA reads as TGCGCCAGCAACCCCTCGGGGTTCCGGGACGAGCAGTACTTC.

J is TRBJ2-3 and V is TRBV15; a weak D match, TRBD1 (5 bases). From germline, CDR1 is LNHNV and CDR2 YYDKDF (reference sequence). Trimming pared 8 bases from V and 2 bases from J, leaving 17 bases between. The CDR3 covers 15 residues. CDR3 sequence (DNA): TGTGCCACCGGGGATGGGTCAGGGAACACAGATACGCAGTATTTT. Translation gives CATGDGSGNTDTQYF. The whole variable domain, filled in from reference TRBV15 and TRBJ2-3, reads DAMVIQNPRYQVTQFGKPVTLSCSQTLNHNVMYWYQQKSSQAPKLLFHYYDKDFNNEADTPDNFQSRRPNTSFCFLDIRSPGLGDTAMYLCATGDGSGNTDTQYFGPGTRLTVL.

The rearrangement joins TRBV5-6 to TRBJ2-2, with TRBD2 identical over 8 bases. The CDR3 runs 17 residues. Looked up from germline, CDR1 is SGHDT and CDR2 is YYEEEE. V lost 1 base and J lost 0; bases outside the gene matches: 5. CDR3 amino acids: CASSLYRTSSNTGELFF. CDR3 nucleotide sequence: TGTGCCAGCAGCTTGTATCGGACTAGCTCGAACACCGGGGAGCTGTTTTTT. The full variable domain, its missing parts supplied by reference TRBV5-6 and TRBJ2-2, is DAGVTQSPTHLIKTRGQQVTLRCSPKSGHDTVSWYQQALGQGPQFIFQYYEEEERQRGNFPDRFSGHQFPNYSSELNVNALLLGDSALYLCASSLYRTSSNTGELFFGEGSRLTVL.

The chain employs TRBV5-6 and TRBJ2-7; no firm D call. The CDR3 sequence is 13 residues long. In germline, CDR1 is SGHDT, CDR2 YYEEEE. V was cut by 5 bases and J by 0 bases, with 9 bases left in between. In DNA, the CDR3 is TGTGCCAGCAGTCCGACCGTCTCCTACGAGCAGTACTTC. The encoded protein is CASSPTVSYEQYF.

The chain recombines TRBV29-1 with TRBJ2-3; D possibly uses TRBD1 or TRBD2 (5 bases each). The CDR3 length is 12 residues. V gave up 7 bases and J gave up 0 bases, with 8 bases separating them. Germline lookup yields CDR1 SQVTM and CDR2 ANQGSEA. CDR3 sequence: CSDRDSTDTQYF. Written as DNA, the CDR3 is TGCAGCGACCGGGACAGCACAGATACGCAGTATTTT.

The rearrangement uses TRBV30 and TRBJ2-2; D assignment may be TRBD1 or TRBD2 (5 bases each). Trimming left V 2 bases short and J 1 base short, with 11 bases between. This CDR3 contains 15 residues. Germline assignment: CDR1 GTSNPN and CDR2 SVGIG (reference sequence). The CDR3 nucleotides read TGTGCCTGGAGTAGAGGGGCCCAGAACACCGGGGAGCTGTTTTTT. Its protein product is CAWSRGAQNTGELFF.

The chain carries TRBV19 and TRBJ2-2; D is ambiguous. The CDR3 has 14 residues. With 7 bases removed from V and 0 bases from J, the gap between germline ends came to 9 bases. Germline assignment: CDR1 LNHDA and CDR2 SQIVND (reference sequence). The CDR3 DNA reads TGTGCCAGTACCAGTTCGACGAACACCGGGGAGCTGTTTTTT. Its translation is CASTSSTNTGELFF.

The CDR3 nucleotides read TGTGCCAGCAGCCTCAGGGGTCCGGGGGCGGGGACTGAAGCTTTCTTT. Its translation: CASSLRGPGAGTEAFF. The chain carries TRBV4-2 and TRBJ1-1; possibly TRBD1 for D (6 bases). Germline CDR1 reads LGHNA; CDR2 reads YNFKEQ. The CDR3 covers 16 residues. Trimming left V 4 bases short and J 5 bases short, with 20 bases between.

The chain uses TRBV5-8 and TRBJ2-7, with TRBD2 identical over 8 bases. The V gene end was trimmed by 0 bases and the J gene end by 9 bases; junction bases not matched to a gene: 5. The CDR3 is 13 amino acids. Germline lookup yields CDR1 SGHTS and CDR2 YDEGEE. DNA for the CDR3: TGTGCCAGCAGCTTGGGGCGGGGGGCCAGGCAGTACTTC. It translates to CASSLGRGARQYF.

The J gene is TRBJ1-1, the V gene TRBV6-5; D remains unclear. Germline V gene data show CDR1 as MNHEY and CDR2 as SVGAGI. V was cut by 6 bases and J by 2 bases, with 10 bases left in between. CDR3 length: 13 amino acids. The CDR3 sequence: CASSGQHNTEAFF. CDR3 sequence (DNA): TGTGCCAGCAGCGGGCAACATAACACTGAAGCTTTCTTT.

This rearrangement joins TRBV13 to TRBJ2-1, with 8 bases identical to TRBD1. CDR1 is PRHDT and CDR2 is FYEKMQ in the germline V gene (reference sequence). J gave up 8 bases and V 5 bases, and 5 bases lay outside the gene matches. The CDR3 loop spans 13 amino acids. Here the CDR3 reads CASSPRGQDEQFF. CDR3 nucleotide sequence: TGTGCCAGCAGCCCCAGGGGGCAAGATGAGCAGTTCTTC.

The chain employs TRBV18 and TRBJ2-7, with a possible D match to TRBD1 (6 bases). V gave up 1 base and J gave up 2 bases, with 15 bases separating them. The CDR3 is made up of 16 amino acids. CDR1 is KGHSH and CDR2 is LQKENI in the germline V gene. CDR3 amino acids: CASSPQFGQGPYEQYF. The CDR3 DNA reads TGTGCCAGCTCACCACAGTTTGGGCAGGGGCCCTACGAGCAGTACTTC. Looking up the rest from reference TRBV18 and TRBJ2-7 gives the full variable domain: NAGVMQNPRHLVRRRGQEARLRCSPMKGHSHVYWYRQLPEEGLKFMVYLQKENIIDESGMPKERFSAEFPKEGPSILRIQQVVRGDSAAYFCASSPQFGQGPYEQYFGPGTRLTVT.

The J gene is TRBJ2-7, the V gene TRBV27; the match to TRBD2 covers 12 bases. This CDR3 has 15 residues. The junction had 7 bases not matched to a gene; V was cut back by 4 bases and J by 6 bases. Germline CDR1 reads MNHEY; CDR2 reads SMNVEV (reference sequence). The DNA for the CDR3 is TGTGCCAGCAGTTGGGCTAGCGGGAGGGCCTTCGAGCAGTACTTC. It specifies CASSWASGRAFEQYF.

CDR3: CASSAGTGQNNEQFF. The CDR3 coding sequence is TGTGCCAGCAGCGCAGGGACAGGCCAAAACAATGAGCAGTTCTTC. The chain uses TRBV5-8 and TRBJ2-1, with 8 bases lining up with TRBD1. The CDR3 is 15 residues long. Per the germline V gene, CDR1 is SGHTS and CDR2 is YDEGEE. Trimming removed 4 bases from V and 5 bases from J; junction bases left unmatched: 8.

The V and J genes are TRBV4-1 and TRBJ1-2; D is unresolved. V lost 0 bases to trimming and J lost 12 bases, with 17 bases between them. The CDR3 covers 14 residues. Germline assignment: CDR1 MGHRA and CDR2 YSYEKL. DNA of the CDR3: TGCGCCAGCAGCCAAGATCTCCACTCTTACCTCCACACCTTC. Translating it yields CASSQDLHSYLHTF.

The rearrangement uses TRBV18 and TRBJ1-5; 12 nucleotides agree with TRBD1. The CDR3 has 15 amino acids. Germline V CDR1 and CDR2: KGHSH, LQKENI. The ends lost 5 bases at V and 7 bases at J; junction bases unmatched: 6. The CDR3 DNA reads TGTGCCAGCTCAGCGTCGGGACAGGGGGCCCAGCCCCAGCATTTT. The encoded protein is CASSASGQGAQPQHF. Drawing the rest from reference TRBV18 and TRBJ1-5, the complete variable domain is NAGVMQNPRHLVRRRGQEARLRCSPMKGHSHVYWYRQLPEEGLKFMVYLQKENIIDESGMPKERFSAEFPKEGPSILRIQQVVRGDSAAYFCASSASGQGAQPQHFGDGTRLSIL.

This clone occurred a few times. The rearrangement links TRBV20-1 to TRBJ1-1; D is unresolved. This CDR3 is built from 9 residues. V was pared by 6 bases and J by 8 bases, with 7 bases between. Germline V gene sequence: CDR1 DFQATT, CDR2 SNEGSKA (reference sequence). This chain's CDR3 is CSARREAFF. CDR3 in DNA: TGCAGTGCCCGGCGGGAAGCTTTCTTT.

The chain is built from TRBV11-1 and TRBJ1-2; no clear D. The CDR3 has 15 residues. Germline-derived CDR1 and CDR2 are SGHAT and FQDESV (reference sequence). V was trimmed by 1 base and J by 2 bases, leaving 11 bases between them. CDR3: CASSLVGQANYGYTF. CDR3 nucleotide sequence: TGTGCCAGCAGCTTAGTGGGCCAGGCGAACTATGGCTACACCTTC.

The chain joins TRBV18 to TRBJ1-1, with a tentative D call TRBD1 (5 bases). Per the germline V gene, CDR1 is KGHSH and CDR2 is LQKENI. The CDR3 extends over 13 amino acids. Trimming left V 0 bases short and J 8 bases short, with 10 bases between. CDR3 nucleotides: TGTGCCAGCTCACCACCCTTGGGGGGGGAAGCTTTCTTT. Protein sequence: CASSPPLGGEAFF.

V and J are TRBV7-8 and TRBJ2-3; 7 bases fit TRBD2. The CDR3 extends over 15 amino acids. Looked up from germline, CDR1 is SGHVS and CDR2 is FQNEAQ. V lost 5 bases and J lost 3; bases outside the gene matches: 8. For the CDR3, the DNA is TGTGCCAGCAGCCAGTGGGAGGGCCAAACAGATACGCAGTATTTT. This codes for CASSQWEGQTDTQYF.